The rows below give T cell receptor beta chains drawn from one sample of a study of graft-versus-host responses after intestinal transplantation. Generated by immunoSEQ multiplex PCR, the TCRdb table keeps only in-frame clones and is missing some. The sample carries around 96,000 clones, around 90% recorded once. This material consisted of PBMCs, taken roughly 68 weeks after intestinal transplant. Every receptor here comes from a human patient who received an intestinal transplant, so some T cells may come from the graft donor. The CDR3 runs from the conserved cysteine through the conserved F or W.

V gene	J gene	CDR3 protein
TRBV5-6	TRBJ1-3	CASSSDRGNTIYF
TRBV4-1	TRBJ2-7	CASSQDRGWEQYF
TRBV7-6	TRBJ2-7	CASSLGVEQTYEQYF
TRBV7-3	TRBJ2-5	CASSRASQETQYF
TRBV29-1	TRBJ2-7	CSVESPATGYEQYF
TRBV4-2	NA	CASSQGADEQYF
TRBV9	TRBJ2-5	CASSPTGLVETQYF
TRBV11-1	TRBJ2-7	CASSLLGEQYF
TRBV7-9	TRBJ1-1	CASSLAQAWDTEAFF
TRBV14	TRBJ2-3	CASSPRLAGAEDTQYF
TRBV5-1	TRBJ1-1	CASSLLTAVNTEAFF
TRBV29-1	TRBJ2-7	CSVEGSPLRGEQYF
TRBV7-2	TRBJ1-1	CASSQGRGGWRAFF
TRBV5-4	TRBJ2-6	CASSPATGVSGANVLTF
TRBV19	TRBJ1-1	CASSPASPPASMNTEAFF
TRBV7-8	TRBJ1-5	CASSPRDRGNQPQHF
TRBV10-3	TRBJ2-7	CAIATSTSYEQYF
TRBV5-5	TRBJ2-7	CASSYTSGNEQYF
TRBV11-1	TRBJ2-1	CASSEGQVSSEQFF
TRBV7-6	TRBJ2-7	CASSFSRTGAGDRYEQYF
TRBV25-1	TRBJ1-1	CASTSTVNTEAFF
TRBV27	TRBJ1-2	CASSWAGTARTNYGYTF
TRBV15	TRBJ2-1	CATSRAASSYNEQFF
TRBV9	TRBJ2-1	CASSVGDFNEQFF
TRBV7-8	TRBJ1-5	CASSLPGTGGSVQPQHF
TRBV29-1	TRBJ2-7	CSVNQGYEQYF
TRBV9	TRBJ2-1	CASSAEGAAMDEQFF
TRBV7-9	TRBJ2-4	CASSSQGLDF
TRBV9	TRBJ1-4	CASSAGADEKLFF
TRBV7-9	TRBJ2-7	CASSHGATGEQYF
TRBV7-2	TRBJ2-1	CASSPGGGTNYNEQFF
TRBV5-1	TRBJ2-7	CASRYLGSYEQYF
TRBV19	TRBJ1-5	CASSTNRGHQPQHF
TRBV7-5	TRBJ2-5	CASSASGRETQYF
TRBV25-1	TRBJ2-7	CASSETPEEQYF
TRBV19	TRBJ1-1	CASRQLNTEAFF
TRBV6-6	TRBJ1-5	CASSYPRTVNNQPQHF
TRBV4-1	TRBJ1-5	CASSQDPWDIYSNQPQHF
TRBV6-5	TRBJ2-7	CASSYSPLQGAEQYF
TRBV6-6	TRBJ1-6	CASSAVGNSPLHF
TRBV10-3	TRBJ2-5	CAISESRVVRPSGGQETQYF
TRBV5-1	TRBJ2-7	CASSLSGGSSYEQYF
TRBV9	TRBJ1-1	CASSVVGGSKNTEAFF
TRBV10-3	TRBJ2-1	CAISETGGIDNEQFF
TRBV29-1	TRBJ2-1	CSVNPSGGLHNEQFF
TRBV7-8	TRBJ2-3	CASRFRPAADTQYF
TRBV6-5	TRBJ1-1	CASSFDRNTEAFF
TRBV5-1	TRBJ2-1	CASSWSNEQFF
TRBV29-1	TRBJ2-1	CSVRSSSYNEQFF
TRBV7-2	TRBJ1-3	CASSPTGTPGNTIYF
TRBV10-2	TRBJ1-2	CASSDMSGLNYGYTF